This T cell receptor beta chain was profiled in a study of T cells in Graves' hyperthyroidism and ophthalmopathy. Overall study findings and caveats: Within blood appeared most thyroid clonotypes that had expanded above 0.001.

The CDR3 runs to 13 residues. CDR1 GTSNPN and CDR2 SVGIG come from the germline V gene (reference sequence). V lost 0 bases and J lost 3, with 8 bases in between. The PBMCs had their origin in around 9.1 ml of fresh peripheral blood. Amplified TCR beta CDR3 regions came from RNA transcripts. An initial round of RT-PCR targeting the TCR CDR3 relied on the HTBI primer set. A single record per CDR3 protein comes from TCRdb applying MiXCR to the multiplex PCR reads. Here the sample spans hundreds of thousands of distinct CDR3 sequences, about 15% being singletons. This clonotype was seen ten or more times. Its antigen is currently unknown.

The source material was blood. V is TRBV30 and J is TRBJ1-2, with a possible D match to TRBD1 (5 bases). The sequence was obtained from a young woman with Graves' hyperthyroidism. CDR3 nucleotide sequence: TGTGCCTGGAGTGTTTTGGGGGACTATGGCTACACCTTC. Encoded protein: CAWSVLGDYGYTF.